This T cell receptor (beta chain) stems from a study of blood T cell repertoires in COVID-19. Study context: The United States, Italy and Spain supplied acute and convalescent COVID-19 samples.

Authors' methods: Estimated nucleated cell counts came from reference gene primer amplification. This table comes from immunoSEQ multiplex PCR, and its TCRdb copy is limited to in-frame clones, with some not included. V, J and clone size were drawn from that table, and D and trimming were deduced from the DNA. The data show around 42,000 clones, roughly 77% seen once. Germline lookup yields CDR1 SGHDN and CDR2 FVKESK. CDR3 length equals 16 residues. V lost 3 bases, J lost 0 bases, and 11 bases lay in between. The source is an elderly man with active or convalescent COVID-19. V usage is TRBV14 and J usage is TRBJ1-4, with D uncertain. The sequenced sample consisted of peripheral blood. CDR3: CASSHIDTATNEKLFF. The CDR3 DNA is TGTGCCAGCAGCCACATCGACACTGCAACTAATGAAAAACTGTTTTTT.